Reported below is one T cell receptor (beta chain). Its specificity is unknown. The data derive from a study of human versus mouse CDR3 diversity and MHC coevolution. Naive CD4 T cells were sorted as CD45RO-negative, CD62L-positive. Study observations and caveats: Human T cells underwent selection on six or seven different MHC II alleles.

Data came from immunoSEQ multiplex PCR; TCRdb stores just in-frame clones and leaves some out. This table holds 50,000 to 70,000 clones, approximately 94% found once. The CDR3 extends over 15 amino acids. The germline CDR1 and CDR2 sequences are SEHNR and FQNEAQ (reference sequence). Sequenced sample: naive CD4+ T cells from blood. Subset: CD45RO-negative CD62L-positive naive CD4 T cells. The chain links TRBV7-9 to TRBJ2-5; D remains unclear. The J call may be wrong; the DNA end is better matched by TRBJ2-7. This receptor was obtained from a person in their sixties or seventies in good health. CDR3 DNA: TGTGCCAGCAGCCCACCCTTGGATAGCTCCTACGAGCAGTACTTC. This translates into CASSPPLDSSYEQYF.